This entry describes one TCR beta chain. It has no known antigen specificity. Nothing much larger sits one base from this clone, and base qualities are not available. This record belongs to a study of blood T cell repertoires in COVID-19 (dated by TCRdb to between 2020 and 2021). With respect to the entire study: Samples from collaborators originated in the United States, Italy and Spain and spanned both the acute and convalescent phases of COVID-19. The material from the prospective study consisted of cDNA or gDNA derived from T cells, B-cell-depleted T cells, or PBMCs. Deeply sampled blood TCRbeta repertoires from subjects exposed to, actively infected with, or recovered from COVID-19 were included in the dataset. A freely available public database, intended as a resource for researchers studying the immune response to SARS-CoV-2, is where the repertoires were released. The samples were drawn from two sources: the first 160 participants of the ongoing ImmuneRACE study, and 1,000 to 1,500 subjects contributed by 6 global collaborators. Sample metadata almost always included a de-identified subject ID, COVID-19 status, age in years and sex. HLA class I and class II types, where available, came from metadata supplied by the sample provider rather than from assay-based typing.

Each collaborating institution followed its own protocols to collect whole blood in K2EDTA tubes. Collaborator samples were shipped for TCRbeta analysis as frozen whole blood, isolated PBMCs, or DNA extracted from either sample type. Study-level results and caveats: The amount of clinical and demographic metadata varied by source and participant and was provided uncurated.

Including the terminal cysteine and phenylalanine, the CDR3 comprises 13 residues. Only the CDR3 DNA is retained, 39 bases long and in frame from the first base. Trimmed from V: 6 bases; trimmed from J: 1 base; junction bases lacking a gene match: 3. Based on the germline V gene, the CDR1 and CDR2 sequences are SGHRS and YFSETQ. TCRbeta CDR3 regions were amplified from genomic DNA using the immunoSEQ Assay, a bias-controlled multiplex PCR. Regarding the original processing steps: The number of nucleated cells in each sample was estimated from the amplification of reference gene primers within the assay. To quantify the absolute abundance of each unique TCRbeta CDR3 rearrangement, sequence reads were collapsed and filtered. Productive Simpson clonality was computed per sample as the square root of Simpson's diversity index over productive rearrangements. In TCRdb, the immuneACCESS table is reduced to in-frame sequences with V and J assigned. These tables do not hold every clone; where another copy was compared, an unresolved V gene accounts for under half, and the others remain unexplained. That table supplies the V and J calls and clone size; D and trimming were determined from the DNA. This sample holds about 160,000 clones; more than 80% were observed only once. Approximately 3% of the sample belongs to the ten largest clones.

The sequence came from a man in his 60s with acute or convalescent COVID-19. The sample comprised peripheral blood. The chain is made from TRBV5-1 and TRBJ1-1, with 7 bases matching TRBD1. CDR3 loop: CASTRGANTEAFF. The nucleotide sequence reads as follows: TGCGCCAGCACCAGGGGGGCGAACACTGAAGCTTTCTTT.